A few counts support the clone carrying this T cell receptor beta chain. Its antigen is unknown. The data stem from a study of T-cell memory formation after mild COVID-19. Study results and limitations: Clones from the second wave (peaking day 37) had unconfirmed SARS-CoV-2 specificity. There were some responding clones in pre-infection memory, which suggested that cross-reactive memory had joined. Mainly CM and EM harbored the contracting CD4+ clones; mainly EMRA harbored the CD8+ ones.

TCRdb analysed the 5' RACE reads with MiXCR anew, one entry per CDR3 protein. Among 70,000 to 100,000 distinct CDR3 sequences listed, roughly an eighth were seen once. The TCR originated in an adult woman who had mild COVID-19 (a few samples of this study predate the infection). Cell type and time point are not known. Sequencing was performed on PBMCs or a T cell subset sorted from them (not recorded which).

In nucleotides, the CDR3 is TGCGCCAGCAGCCAAGGGACTAGCGGGCAGGCGCCGCAGTTCTTC. Residues: CASSQGTSGQAPQFF. J is TRBJ2-1 and V is TRBV4-1; 11 nucleotides match TRBD2. Germline loops: CDR1 MGHRA, CDR2 YSYEKL. V gave up 1 base and J gave up 12 bases; unmatched junction bases: 8. The CDR3 is made up of 15 amino acids.